This is a list of T cell receptor beta chains from one sample in a study of blood T cell repertoires in COVID-19. Some clones are missing from TCRdb's copy, which holds only in-frame ones; the method was immunoSEQ multiplex PCR. The table has approximately 46,000 clones, roughly 89% seen once. Sequenced material: peripheral blood. The receptor set was obtained from a middle-aged man with active COVID-19. CDR3s include the opening cysteine and the closing phenylalanine or tryptophan. D genes are given only for firm matches. Not every row has a clone size; where given, it reads once, few, many or a size class.

clone_size: .
j_call: TRBJ1-6
d_call: .
v_call: TRBV28
cdr3_aa: CATQGRANSPLHF
cdr3_nt: TGTGCCACCCAGGGGAGAGCGAATTCACCCCTCCACTTT

clone_size: .
j_call: TRBJ1-1
d_call: TRBD1
v_call: TRBV4-2
cdr3_aa: CASSQDRTGNTEAFF
cdr3_nt: TGTGCCAGCAGCCAAGATCGGACAGGGAACACTGAAGCTTTCTTT

clone_size: .
j_call: TRBJ1-1
d_call: TRBD1
v_call: TRBV7-8
cdr3_aa: CASSTRGQGTLGNTEAFF
cdr3_nt: TGTGCCAGCAGCACGCGCGGACAGGGAACATTGGGGAACACTGAAGCTTTCTTT

clone_size: .
j_call: TRBJ1-3
d_call: .
v_call: TRBV6-5
cdr3_aa: CASSYGADGGGNTIYF
cdr3_nt: TGTGCCAGCAGTTACGGGGCAGACGGGGGGGGAAACACCATATATTTT

clone_size: once
j_call: TRBJ2-7
d_call: TRBD1
v_call: TRBV28
cdr3_aa: CASNNADRVYYEQYF
cdr3_nt: TGTGCCAGCAACAACGCCGACAGGGTCTACTACGAGCAGTACTTC

clone_size: .
j_call: TRBJ1-4
d_call: .
v_call: TRBV11-2
cdr3_aa: CASNGGGEKLFF
cdr3_nt: TGTGCCAGCAACGGGGGGGGTGAAAAACTGTTTTTT

clone_size: .
j_call: TRBJ1-5
d_call: .
v_call: TRBV6-6
cdr3_aa: CASMFGLHQPQHF
cdr3_nt: TGTGCCAGCATGTTCGGACTCCATCAGCCCCAGCATTTT

clone_size: .
j_call: TRBJ1-2
d_call: TRBD1
v_call: TRBV27
cdr3_aa: CASSLTGGGYGYTF
cdr3_nt: TGTGCCAGCAGTTTAACAGGGGGAGGATACGGCTACACCTTC

clone_size: .
j_call: TRBJ2-5
d_call: TRBD1
v_call: TRBV10-3
cdr3_aa: CAISDGTGAGETQYF
cdr3_nt: TGTGCCATCAGTGACGGGACAGGGGCAGGAGAGACCCAGTACTTC

clone_size: .
j_call: TRBJ2-7
d_call: .
v_call: TRBV7-9
cdr3_aa: CASSPSLWSPGVASGEQYF
cdr3_nt: TGTGCCAGCAGCCCCTCCCTTTGGAGCCCCGGGGTGGCATCGGGCGAGCAGTACTTC

clone_size: .
j_call: TRBJ2-2
d_call: .
v_call: TRBV10-1
cdr3_aa: CASSEFPAGPPNTGELFF
cdr3_nt: TGCGCCAGCAGTGAGTTTCCAGCGGGTCCTCCGAACACCGGGGAGCTGTTTTTT

clone_size: .
j_call: TRBJ2-7
d_call: TRBD2
v_call: TRBV28
cdr3_aa: CASKGYWTGGNEQYF
cdr3_nt: TGTGCCAGTAAGGGATATTGGACGGGGGGGAACGAGCAGTACTTC

clone_size: once
j_call: TRBJ2-2
d_call: .
v_call: TRBV3-1/TRBV3-2
cdr3_aa: CASRIQGRNTGELFF
cdr3_nt: TGTGCCAGCAGAATCCAGGGAAGGAACACCGGGGAGCTGTTTTTT

clone_size: .
j_call: TRBJ1-3
d_call: TRBD1
v_call: TRBV30
cdr3_aa: CAWRTGTSANTIYF
cdr3_nt: TGTGCCTGGAGGACAGGGACTTCAGCGAACACCATATATTTT

clone_size: few
j_call: TRBJ2-7
d_call: .
v_call: TRBV7-9
cdr3_aa: CASSRNTAYEQYF
cdr3_nt: TGTGCCAGCAGCCGAAACACAGCCTACGAGCAGTACTTC

clone_size: .
j_call: TRBJ1-2
d_call: .
v_call: TRBV11-2
cdr3_aa: CASSHPGELRYTF
cdr3_nt: TGTGCCAGCAGCCACCCGGGGGAGTTACGCTACACCTTC

clone_size: .
j_call: TRBJ1-3
d_call: .
v_call: TRBV5-8
cdr3_aa: CASSRSSGNTIYF
cdr3_nt: TGTGCCAGCAGTAGGAGCTCTGGAAACACCATATATTTT

clone_size: .
j_call: TRBJ1-2
d_call: TRBD1
v_call: TRBV3-1/TRBV3-2
cdr3_aa: CASSQLRQGDYGYTF
cdr3_nt: TGTGCCAGCAGCCAACTAAGACAGGGGGACTATGGCTACACCTTC

clone_size: .
j_call: TRBJ1-2
d_call: TRBD1
v_call: TRBV6-5
cdr3_aa: CASSYRDRGSYGYTF
cdr3_nt: TGTGCCAGCAGTTACCGGGACAGGGGATCCTATGGCTACACCTTC

clone_size: .
j_call: TRBJ1-4
d_call: .
v_call: TRBV9
cdr3_aa: CASSVAGGGNNEKLFF
cdr3_nt: TGTGCCAGCAGCGTAGCTGGGGGAGGGAATAATGAAAAACTGTTTTTT

clone_size: .
j_call: TRBJ1-2
d_call: TRBD1
v_call: TRBV9
cdr3_aa: CASSVGQGDGYTF
cdr3_nt: TGTGCCAGCAGCGTCGGACAGGGTGATGGCTACACCTTC

clone_size: few
j_call: TRBJ2-1
d_call: .
v_call: TRBV7-2
cdr3_aa: CASSLETLAYNEQFF
cdr3_nt: TGTGCCAGCAGCTTAGAGACATTAGCCTACAATGAGCAGTTCTTC

clone_size: .
j_call: TRBJ1-2
d_call: TRBD1
v_call: TRBV6-1
cdr3_aa: CASSETGVTNYGYTF
cdr3_nt: TGTGCCAGCAGTGAAACAGGGGTTACTAACTATGGCTACACCTTC

clone_size: .
j_call: TRBJ2-7
d_call: TRBD2
v_call: TRBV28
cdr3_aa: CASRTAGGAYEQYF
cdr3_nt: TGTGCCAGCAGAACAGCGGGGGGGGCCTACGAGCAGTACTTC

clone_size: .
j_call: TRBJ1-6
d_call: TRBD1
v_call: TRBV7-9
cdr3_aa: CASSLGVPGGSYNSPLHF
cdr3_nt: TGTGCCAGCAGCTTAGGCGTTCCAGGGGGCAGCTATAATTCACCCCTCCACTTT

clone_size: .
j_call: TRBJ1-5
d_call: TRBD1
v_call: TRBV29-1
cdr3_aa: CSVRQGPGSNQPQHF
cdr3_nt: TGCAGCGTTCGACAGGGGCCCGGGTCCAATCAGCCCCAGCATTTT

clone_size: .
j_call: TRBJ1-6
d_call: TRBD1
v_call: TRBV27
cdr3_aa: CASSSQTGASSPLHF
cdr3_nt: TGTGCCAGCAGTTCCCAGACAGGGGCCAGCTCACCCCTCCACTTT

clone_size: .
j_call: TRBJ1-6
d_call: TRBD1
v_call: TRBV5-5
cdr3_aa: CASSLVGTGVYNSPLHF
cdr3_nt: TGTGCCAGCAGCTTGGTGGGGACAGGAGTTTATAATTCACCCCTCCACTTT

clone_size: .
j_call: TRBJ1-3
d_call: .
v_call: TRBV7-6
cdr3_aa: CASSLRQGGGNTIYF
cdr3_nt: TGTGCCAGCAGCTTACGGCAGGGAGGTGGAAACACCATATATTTT

clone_size: .
j_call: TRBJ2-7
d_call: TRBD1
v_call: TRBV19
cdr3_aa: CASSQTGLYEQYF
cdr3_nt: TGTGCCAGTAGTCAGACAGGGCTCTACGAGCAGTACTTC

clone_size: .
j_call: TRBJ1-3
d_call: .
v_call: TRBV7-9
cdr3_aa: CAWRGSGNTIYF
cdr3_nt: TGTGCCTGGAGGGGCTCTGGAAACACCATATATTTT

clone_size: .
j_call: TRBJ1-4
d_call: .
v_call: TRBV4-3
cdr3_aa: CASSQDVLTNEKLFF
cdr3_nt: TGCGCCAGCAGCCAAGATGTATTGACTAATGAAAAACTGTTTTTT

clone_size: .
j_call: TRBJ2-1
d_call: TRBD2
v_call: TRBV7-3
cdr3_aa: CASSSPGLAGGNEQFF
cdr3_nt: TGTGCCAGCAGCTCACCGGGACTAGCGGGGGGCAATGAGCAGTTCTTC

clone_size: .
j_call: TRBJ1-4
d_call: .
v_call: TRBV6-5
cdr3_aa: CASSYRGRKNEKLFF
cdr3_nt: TGTGCCAGCAGTTACCGCGGCCGTAAGAATGAAAAACTGTTTTTT

clone_size: .
j_call: TRBJ2-2
d_call: .
v_call: TRBV18
cdr3_aa: CASSPPGSNTGELFF
cdr3_nt: TGTGCCAGCTCGCCTCCCGGGTCGAACACCGGGGAGCTGTTTTTT

clone_size: .
j_call: TRBJ2-1
d_call: TRBD1
v_call: TRBV18
cdr3_aa: CASSPLDRGAYNEQFF
cdr3_nt: TGTGCCAGCTCACCACTCGACAGGGGAGCTTACAATGAGCAGTTCTTC

clone_size: .
j_call: TRBJ1-2
d_call: .
v_call: TRBV5-1
cdr3_aa: CASSLSQPTYGYTF
cdr3_nt: TGCGCCAGCAGCTTGTCCCAGCCGACATATGGCTACACCTTC

clone_size: .
j_call: TRBJ2-7
d_call: .
v_call: TRBV20-1
cdr3_aa: CSAPQAYEQYF
cdr3_nt: TGCAGTGCTCCACAGGCCTACGAGCAGTACTTC

clone_size: .
j_call: TRBJ2-3
d_call: .
v_call: TRBV18
cdr3_aa: CASSEGSQGTDTQYF
cdr3_nt: TGTGCCAGCTCCGAAGGTTCACAGGGCACAGATACGCAGTATTTT

clone_size: .
j_call: TRBJ1-6
d_call: .
v_call: TRBV7-2
cdr3_aa: CASSLGLIRDSPLHF
cdr3_nt: TGTGCCAGCAGCTTAGGACTAATAAGGGATTCACCCCTCCACTTT

clone_size: .
j_call: TRBJ1-4
d_call: .
v_call: TRBV14
cdr3_aa: CASSQVRAVGEKLFF
cdr3_nt: TGTGCCAGCAGCCAAGTGCGGGCGGTGGGGGAAAAACTGTTTTTT

clone_size: .
j_call: TRBJ2-1
d_call: TRBD2
v_call: TRBV11-3
cdr3_aa: CASSPRQSGGAFYEQFF
cdr3_nt: TGTGCCAGCAGCCCCCGTCAAAGCGGGGGGGCCTTTTATGAGCAGTTCTTC

clone_size: once
j_call: TRBJ1-1
d_call: .
v_call: TRBV6-6
cdr3_aa: CASNLQGGTEAFF
cdr3_nt: TGTGCCAGCAACCTACAGGGAGGGACTGAAGCTTTCTTT

clone_size: .
j_call: TRBJ1-3
d_call: .
v_call: TRBV7-8
cdr3_aa: CASSFASSGNTIYF
cdr3_nt: TGTGCCAGCAGCTTTGCGAGCTCTGGAAACACCATATATTTT

clone_size: few
j_call: TRBJ2-3
d_call: TRBD2
v_call: TRBV4-2
cdr3_aa: CASSQDKAGLGLTDTQYF
cdr3_nt: TGTGCCAGCAGCCAAGATAAAGCGGGACTAGGCCTCACAGATACGCAGTATTTT

clone_size: few
j_call: TRBJ1-1
d_call: .
v_call: TRBV18
cdr3_aa: CASSPFGSTEAFF
cdr3_nt: TGTGCCAGCTCACCATTTGGTAGCACTGAAGCTTTCTTT

clone_size: .
j_call: TRBJ2-1
d_call: TRBD2
v_call: TRBV10-1
cdr3_aa: CASSARGTSLHEQFF
cdr3_nt: TGCGCCAGCAGCGCTCGGGGGACTAGTCTACATGAGCAGTTCTTC

clone_size: .
j_call: TRBJ1-1
d_call: .
v_call: TRBV6-5
cdr3_aa: CASSYGQGTEAFF
cdr3_nt: TGTGCCAGCAGTTACGGGCAGGGCACTGAAGCTTTCTTT

clone_size: .
j_call: TRBJ2-5
d_call: TRBD2
v_call: TRBV5-8
cdr3_aa: CASSLRTSGGGQYF
cdr3_nt: TGTGCCAGCAGTCTTCGGACTAGCGGGGGGGGTCAGTACTTC

clone_size: .
j_call: TRBJ1-5
d_call: TRBD1
v_call: TRBV10-3
cdr3_aa: CAIRSVGQGQPQHF
cdr3_nt: TGTGCCATCAGATCCGTCGGACAGGGCCAGCCCCAGCATTTT

clone_size: .
j_call: TRBJ1-6
d_call: TRBD1
v_call: TRBV13
cdr3_aa: CASSAYSGTGNSPLHF
cdr3_nt: TGTGCCAGCAGCGCCTATTCCGGGACAGGGAATTCACCCCTCCACTTT

clone_size: once
j_call: TRBJ2-3
d_call: .
v_call: TRBV9
cdr3_aa: CASSVGAGTSTDTQYF
cdr3_nt: TGTGCCAGCAGCGTAGGGGCGGGCACTAGCACAGATACGCAGTATTTT

clone_size: .
j_call: TRBJ1-5
d_call: TRBD1
v_call: TRBV4-3
cdr3_aa: CASSQSRQGHQPQHF
cdr3_nt: TGCGCCAGCAGCCAAAGCAGACAGGGGCATCAGCCCCAGCATTTT

clone_size: .
j_call: TRBJ1-2
d_call: TRBD1
v_call: TRBV27
cdr3_aa: CASSLGRGRRGYTF
cdr3_nt: TGTGCCAGCAGTTTAGGCAGGGGGAGAAGGGGCTACACCTTC

clone_size: .
j_call: TRBJ2-7
d_call: .
v_call: TRBV7-9
cdr3_aa: CASSPEGSSYEQYF
cdr3_nt: TGTGCCAGCAGCCCAGAAGGGAGCTCCTACGAGCAGTACTTC

clone_size: few
j_call: TRBJ2-1
d_call: .
v_call: TRBV7-3
cdr3_aa: CASSADSYNEQFF
cdr3_nt: TGTGCCAGCAGCGCAGACAGCTACAATGAGCAGTTCTTC

clone_size: once
j_call: TRBJ1-2
d_call: .
v_call: TRBV7-2
cdr3_aa: CASSLSGFGYTF
cdr3_nt: TGTGCCAGCAGCTTATCAGGGTTCGGCTACACCTTC

clone_size: once
j_call: TRBJ1-1
d_call: .
v_call: TRBV9
cdr3_aa: CASSLGGGGGNTEAFF
cdr3_nt: TGTGCCAGCAGCCTCGGGGGGGGCGGAGGGAACACTGAAGCTTTCTTT